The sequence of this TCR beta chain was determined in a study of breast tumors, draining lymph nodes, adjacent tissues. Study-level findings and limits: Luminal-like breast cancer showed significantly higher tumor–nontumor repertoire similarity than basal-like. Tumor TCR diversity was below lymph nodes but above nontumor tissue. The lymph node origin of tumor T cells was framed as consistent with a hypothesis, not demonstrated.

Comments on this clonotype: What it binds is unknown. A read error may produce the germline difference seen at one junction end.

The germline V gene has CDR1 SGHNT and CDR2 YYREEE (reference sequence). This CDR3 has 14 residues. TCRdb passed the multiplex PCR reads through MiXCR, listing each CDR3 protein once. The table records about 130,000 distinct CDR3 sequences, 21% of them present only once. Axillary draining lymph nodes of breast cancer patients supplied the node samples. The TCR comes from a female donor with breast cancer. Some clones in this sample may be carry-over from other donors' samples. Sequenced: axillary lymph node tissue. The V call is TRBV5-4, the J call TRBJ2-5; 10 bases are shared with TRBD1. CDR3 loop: CASGLTGGQGTQYF. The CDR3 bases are TGTGCCAGCGGCTTGACAGGGGGCCAAGGGACCCAGTACTTC.